A selection of T cell receptor beta chains follows, all from one sample in a study of post-analysis software for immune sequencing data. TCRdb independently ran MiXCR on the PCR reads; one entry per CDR3 protein. The data contain hundreds of thousands of distinct CDR3 sequences, more than 50% of them seen just once; the ten biggest clones take up approximately 10%. Sequenced input: blood. Receptors originate from a girl aged 2 to 9 with multiple sclerosis. Both conserved end residues are part of each CDR3. The D gene is left open where the match is weak. Size values are once, few and many counts, or a class for expanded clones, and some rows have none.

TGCAGTGCTAGTCGCGGGAGAGTCGGCTACGAGCAGTACTTC	CSASRGRVGYEQYF	TRBD2	few	TRBV20-1	TRBJ2-7
TGCAGCGTTGAAGATCAGGAAGGGGAGGGGGAGACCCAGTACTTC	CSVEDQEGEGETQYF	TRBD2	.	TRBV29-1	TRBJ2-5
TGTGCCAGCAGCTTAGAGCTAGCGGGGTACAATGAGCAGTTCTTC	CASSLELAGYNEQFF	TRBD2	.	TRBV7-2	TRBJ2-1
TGCGCCAGCAGCTTGGCGGGGACCGACGAGCAGTACTTC	CASSLAGTDEQYF	.	.	TRBV5-1	TRBJ2-7
TGTGCCAGCACCTACCGGACAGGGGGCGGAGATGAGCAGTTCTTC	CASTYRTGGGDEQFF	TRBD1	few	TRBV5-6	TRBJ2-1
TGTGCCAGCAGCCCTCTAGGAGCCGGGACTAGGGATTACAATGAGCAGTTCTTC	CASSPLGAGTRDYNEQFF	TRBD2	.	TRBV11-3	TRBJ2-1
TGTGCCAGCAGCTCTGCGGGGTCCGATGGTGGCTACACCTTC	CASSSAGSDGGYTF	.	.	TRBV6-6	TRBJ1-2
TGCAGTGCTAGGTGGATGTTAAAGACTGAAGCTTTCTTT	CSARWMLKTEAFF	.	.	TRBV20-1	TRBJ1-1
TGTGCCAGCATATCCGAGCGGGAGGGGTCCTACAATGAGCAGTTCTTC	CASISEREGSYNEQFF	TRBD2	.	TRBV28	TRBJ2-1
TGCAGTGCTGAGCCTAACTTGAGCTCCTACAATGAGCAGTTCTTC	CSAEPNLSSYNEQFF	.	few	TRBV20-1	TRBJ2-1
TGTGCCATCAGTGAGATAGCTCGGGAAAAACTGTTTTTT	CAISEIAREKLFF	.	.	TRBV10-3	TRBJ1-4
TGTGCCAGCAGCTTTTCCAGTAACTCGGATTCACCCCTCCACTTT	CASSFSSNSDSPLHF	.	few	TRBV7-2	TRBJ1-6
TGCAGTGCTCGACAAGTCGAAGCTTTCTTT	CSARQVEAFF	.	few	TRBV20-1	TRBJ1-1
TGTGCCAGCAGGCAATCTAGTGTGGAGACCCAGTACTTC	CASRQSSVETQYF	.	once	TRBV6-5	TRBJ2-5
TGTGCCAGCAGCCCCACAGAGGTCCCTGCCTACGAGCAGTACTTC	CASSPTEVPAYEQYF	.	.	TRBV6-6	TRBJ2-7
TGCGCCAGCAGCTTGCCCGGGGGAGATGATACGCAGTATTTT	CASSLPGGDDTQYF	.	few	TRBV5-1	TRBJ2-3
TGCAGTGCCGCAGGGGGCACGGGGGAGACCCAGTACTTC	CSAAGGTGETQYF	TRBD1	many	TRBV20-1	TRBJ2-5
TGCAGTGCTAGTTCGGCAGATAGCAATCAGCCCCAGCATTTT	CSASSADSNQPQHF	.	.	TRBV20-1	TRBJ1-5
TGTGCCAGCAGTTACGAACACCAAGAGACCCAGTACTTC	CASSYEHQETQYF	.	.	TRBV6-2/TRBV6-3	TRBJ2-5
TGCGCCAGCAGCCGCGGGGGGACAGGATACAATGAGCAGTTCTTC	CASSRGGTGYNEQFF	.	.	TRBV5-1	TRBJ2-1
TGTGCCAGCAGTGATGGCGGGGGGGCTCGAGATGAGCAGTTCTTC	CASSDGGGARDEQFF	TRBD2	.	TRBV6-1	TRBJ2-1
TGTGCCATCAGTACTAGCGGGGGGTCCCTGTGGACCCAGTACTTC	CAISTSGGSLWTQYF	TRBD2	few	TRBV10-3	TRBJ2-5
TGTGCCAGCAGCGTTCCGACCGGGACTAGCGCCTCCTACAATGAGCAGTTCTTC	CASSVPTGTSASYNEQFF	TRBD2	once	TRBV7-6	TRBJ2-1
TGTGCCAGCAGCCAAGAAGGAGGCGGCTATGAGCAGTTCTTC	CASSQEGGGYEQFF	.	.	TRBV4-2	TRBJ2-1
TGTGCCAGCAGTTCTAGGGGCGAAGCTAACTATGGCTACACCTTC	CASSSRGEANYGYTF	.	.	TRBV12-3/TRBV12-4	TRBJ1-2
TGCAGCGCACAGACAGGGGTCTACGAGCAGTACTTC	CSAQTGVYEQYF	TRBD1	.	TRBV29-1	TRBJ2-7
TGCGCCAGCAGCTTGATAGTAGCAGACTCCTACAATGAGCAGTTCTTC	CASSLIVADSYNEQFF	.	.	TRBV5-1	TRBJ2-1
TGCGCCAGCAGCTTGTGGGGCGGGGGGGCTGATGAGCAGTTCTTC	CASSLWGGGADEQFF	TRBD2	.	TRBV5-1	TRBJ2-1
TGCAGTGCTAGAGCCCCTAGCGGGAGGGCTCAGCAGTACTTC	CSARAPSGRAQQYF	TRBD2	.	TRBV20-1	TRBJ2-7
TGCAGCGTTGAGGGCGGGAGGGAGTCCTACGAGCAGTACTTC	CSVEGGRESYEQYF	TRBD2	.	TRBV29-1	TRBJ2-7
TGTGCCAGCGCTCCAACTGACAGATACGAGCAGTACTTC	CASAPTDRYEQYF	.	.	TRBV6-2/TRBV6-3	TRBJ2-7
TGCAGCGTTGATACCGAGGGTACCGGGGAGCTGTTTTTT	CSVDTEGTGELFF	.	.	TRBV29-1	TRBJ2-2
TGTGCCAGCAGCTTAGCGGCGGGACAGCGCAATCAGCCCCAGCATTTT	CASSLAAGQRNQPQHF	TRBD1	.	TRBV7-9	TRBJ1-5
TGCAGTGCTAGCGCGGGAGTGGGTGAGCAGTTCTTC	CSASAGVGEQFF	TRBD2	.	TRBV20-1	TRBJ2-1
TGCAGTGCTAGACCCCCGACAGACAACTATGGCTACACCTTC	CSARPPTDNYGYTF	.	.	TRBV20-1	TRBJ1-2
TGTGCCAGCAGTTACTCGAAACGGGCGCAGCATTTT	CASSYSKRAQHF	.	.	TRBV6-6	TRBJ1-5
TGTGCCAGCAGTCTCCGCTCCCTTGTGGTTAACCCGGCCTACTACGAGCAGTACTTC	CASSLRSLVVNPAYYEQYF	.	once	TRBV28	TRBJ2-7
TGTGCCAGCAGCCAAGTCCCCGGCTCCTACAATGAGCAGTTCTTC	CASSQVPGSYNEQFF	.	few	TRBV3-1	TRBJ2-1
TGTGCCAGCAGCCAAGATGCGGGGGGCGGCTATGGCTACACCTTC	CASSQDAGGGYGYTF	.	few	TRBV3-1	TRBJ1-2
TGTGCCAGCAGTCCCGTTGTAGGGGCCCATGAAAAACTGTTTTTT	CASSPVVGAHEKLFF	.	.	TRBV6-5	TRBJ1-4
TGTGCCAGCAGGTTGATACAGGGGGCTTACTATGGCTACACCTTC	CASRLIQGAYYGYTF	TRBD1	.	TRBV6-1	TRBJ1-2
TGCAGTGCTAGAGTCAAACTAGCGGAGTCCACAGATACGCAGTATTTT	CSARVKLAESTDTQYF	TRBD2	.	TRBV20-1	TRBJ2-3
TGTGCCAGCAGCCAAGATCGGACTAGCGGGGGGGCCCGAATTGGAGATACGCAGTATTTT	CASSQDRTSGGARIGDTQYF	TRBD2	.	TRBV4-2	TRBJ2-3
TGTGCCAGCAGCCCGTCGGGCGGGCTGGGCTACAATGAGCAGTTCTTC	CASSPSGGLGYNEQFF	.	.	TRBV5-6	TRBJ2-1
TGCGCCAGCAGCTTCGTCGGGAGTTCCTACGAGCAGTACTTC	CASSFVGSSYEQYF	.	.	TRBV5-1	TRBJ2-7
TGCGCCAGCAGTCCCGCAAGCGGAGCCTACAATGAGCAGTTCTTC	CASSPASGAYNEQFF	.	.	TRBV5-1	TRBJ2-1
TGTGCCAGCAGCTTAGTCCCAGCGAAGGACAATGGGCAGTTCTTC	CASSLVPAKDNGQFF	.	.	TRBV11-2	TRBJ2-1
TGCGCCAGCAGGGACAGGAACTATGGCTACACCTTC	CASRDRNYGYTF	TRBD1	few	TRBV5-1	TRBJ1-2